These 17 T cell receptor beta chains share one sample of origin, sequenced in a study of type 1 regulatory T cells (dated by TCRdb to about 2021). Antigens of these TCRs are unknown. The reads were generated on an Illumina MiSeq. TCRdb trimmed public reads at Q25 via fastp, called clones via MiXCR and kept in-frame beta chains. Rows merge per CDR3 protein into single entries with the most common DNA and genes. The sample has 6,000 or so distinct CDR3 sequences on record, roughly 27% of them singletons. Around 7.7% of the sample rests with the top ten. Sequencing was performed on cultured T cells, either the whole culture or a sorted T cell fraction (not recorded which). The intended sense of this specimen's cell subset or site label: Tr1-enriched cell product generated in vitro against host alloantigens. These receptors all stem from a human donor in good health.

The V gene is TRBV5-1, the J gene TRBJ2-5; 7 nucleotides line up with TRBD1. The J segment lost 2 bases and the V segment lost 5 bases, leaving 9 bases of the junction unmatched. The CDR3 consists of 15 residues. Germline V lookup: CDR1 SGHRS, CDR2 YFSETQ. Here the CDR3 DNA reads TGCGCCAGCAGTTCAGGGGGAGCCACACAAGAGACCCAGTACTTC. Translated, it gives CASSSGGATQETQYF.

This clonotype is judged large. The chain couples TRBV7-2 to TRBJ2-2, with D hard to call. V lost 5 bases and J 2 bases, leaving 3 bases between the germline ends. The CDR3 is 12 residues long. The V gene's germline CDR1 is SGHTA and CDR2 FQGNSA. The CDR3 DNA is TGTGCCAGCAGCCGAAACACCGGGGAGCTGTTTTTT. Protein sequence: CASSRNTGELFF.

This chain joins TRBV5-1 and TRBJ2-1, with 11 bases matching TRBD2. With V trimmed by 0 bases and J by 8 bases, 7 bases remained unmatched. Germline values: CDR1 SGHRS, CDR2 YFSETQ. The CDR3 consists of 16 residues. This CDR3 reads CASSLGPTSGKDEQFF. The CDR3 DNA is TGCGCCAGCAGCTTGGGACCGACTAGCGGGAAGGATGAGCAGTTCTTC.

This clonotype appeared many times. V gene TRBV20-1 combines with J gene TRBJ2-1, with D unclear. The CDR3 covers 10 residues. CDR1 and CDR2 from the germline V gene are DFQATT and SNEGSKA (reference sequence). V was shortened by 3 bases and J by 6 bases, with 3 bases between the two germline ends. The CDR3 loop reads CSARANEQFF. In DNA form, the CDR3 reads TGCAGTGCTAGGGCCAATGAGCAGTTCTTC.

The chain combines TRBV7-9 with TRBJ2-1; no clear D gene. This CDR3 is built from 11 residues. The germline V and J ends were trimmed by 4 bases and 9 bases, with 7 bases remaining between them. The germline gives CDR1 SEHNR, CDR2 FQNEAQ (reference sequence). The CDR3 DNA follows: TGTGCCAGCAGCTCTTTTGGTGAGCAGTTCTTC. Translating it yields CASSSFGEQFF.

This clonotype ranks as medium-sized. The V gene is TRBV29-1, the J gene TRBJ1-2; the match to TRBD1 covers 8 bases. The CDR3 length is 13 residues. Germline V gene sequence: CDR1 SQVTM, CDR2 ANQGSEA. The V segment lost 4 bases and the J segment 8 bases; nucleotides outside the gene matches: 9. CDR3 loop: CSVVGTGVGGYTF. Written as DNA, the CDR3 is TGCAGCGTTGTGGGGACAGGTGTAGGCGGCTACACCTTC.

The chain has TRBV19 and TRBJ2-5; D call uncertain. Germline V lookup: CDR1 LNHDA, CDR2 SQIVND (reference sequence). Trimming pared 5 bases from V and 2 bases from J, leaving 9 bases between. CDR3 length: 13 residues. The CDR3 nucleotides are TGTGCCAGTAGTCAGGACCGTCAAGAGACCCAGTACTTC. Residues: CASSQDRQETQYF.

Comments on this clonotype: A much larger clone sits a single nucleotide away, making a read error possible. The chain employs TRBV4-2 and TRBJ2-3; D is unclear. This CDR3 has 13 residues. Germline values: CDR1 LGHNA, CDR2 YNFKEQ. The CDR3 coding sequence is TGTACCAGCAGCCAAGGGTATTCAGATACGCAGTATTTT. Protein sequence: CTSSQGYSDTQYF.

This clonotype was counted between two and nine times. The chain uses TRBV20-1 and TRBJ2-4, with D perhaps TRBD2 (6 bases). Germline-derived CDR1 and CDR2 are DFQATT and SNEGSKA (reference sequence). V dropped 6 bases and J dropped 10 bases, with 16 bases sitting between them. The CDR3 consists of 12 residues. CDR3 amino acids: CSARTGLGIQYF. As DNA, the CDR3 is TGCAGTGCAAGAACGGGACTGGGAATTCAGTACTTC.

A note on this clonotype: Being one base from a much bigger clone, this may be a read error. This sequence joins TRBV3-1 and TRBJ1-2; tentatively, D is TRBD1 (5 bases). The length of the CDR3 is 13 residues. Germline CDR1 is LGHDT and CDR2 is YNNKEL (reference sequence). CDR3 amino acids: CASSQDLGPGCTF. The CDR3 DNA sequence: TGTGCCAGCAGCCAAGATCTGGGACCAGGCTGCACCTTC.

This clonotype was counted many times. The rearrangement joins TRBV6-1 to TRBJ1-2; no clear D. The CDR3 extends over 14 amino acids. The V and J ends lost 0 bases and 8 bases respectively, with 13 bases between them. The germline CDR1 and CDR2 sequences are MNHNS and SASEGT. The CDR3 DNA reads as TGTGCCAGCAGTGAAGCGCCGGGCGTTCACGGCTACACCTTC. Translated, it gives CASSEAPGVHGYTF.

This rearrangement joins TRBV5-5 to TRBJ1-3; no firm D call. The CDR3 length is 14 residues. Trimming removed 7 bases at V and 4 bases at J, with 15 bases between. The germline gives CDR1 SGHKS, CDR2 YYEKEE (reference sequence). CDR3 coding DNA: TGTGCCAGCGAACTCGACTCCTCCGGAAACACCATATATTTT. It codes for CASELDSSGNTIYF.

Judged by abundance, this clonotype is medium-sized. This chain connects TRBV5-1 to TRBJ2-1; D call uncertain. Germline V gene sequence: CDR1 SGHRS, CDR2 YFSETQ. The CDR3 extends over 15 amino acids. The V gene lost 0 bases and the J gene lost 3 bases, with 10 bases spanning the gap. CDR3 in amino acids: CASSLEANFYNEQFF. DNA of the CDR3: TGCGCCAGCAGCTTGGAGGCCAATTTCTACAATGAGCAGTTCTTC. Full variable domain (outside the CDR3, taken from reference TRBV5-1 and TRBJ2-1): KAGVTQTPRYLIKTRGQQVTLSCSPISGHRSVSWYQQTPGQGLQFLFEYFSETQRNKGNFPGRFSGRQFSNSRSEMNVSTLELGDSALYLCASSLEANFYNEQFFGPGTRLTVL.

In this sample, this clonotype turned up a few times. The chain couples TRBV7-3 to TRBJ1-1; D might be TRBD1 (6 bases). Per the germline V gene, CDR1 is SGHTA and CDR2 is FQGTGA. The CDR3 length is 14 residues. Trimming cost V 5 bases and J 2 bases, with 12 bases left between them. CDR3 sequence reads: CASSPGTTNTEAFF. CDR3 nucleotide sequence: TGTGCCAGCAGCCCCGGGACAACCAACACTGAAGCTTTCTTT.

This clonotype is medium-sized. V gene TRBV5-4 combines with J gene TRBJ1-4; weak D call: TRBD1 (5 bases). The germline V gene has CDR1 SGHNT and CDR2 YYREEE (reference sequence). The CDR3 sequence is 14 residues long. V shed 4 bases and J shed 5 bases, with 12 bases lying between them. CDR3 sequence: CASSMPGGNEKLFF. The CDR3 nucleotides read TGTGCCAGCAGCATGCCGGGGGGGAATGAAAAACTGTTTTTT.

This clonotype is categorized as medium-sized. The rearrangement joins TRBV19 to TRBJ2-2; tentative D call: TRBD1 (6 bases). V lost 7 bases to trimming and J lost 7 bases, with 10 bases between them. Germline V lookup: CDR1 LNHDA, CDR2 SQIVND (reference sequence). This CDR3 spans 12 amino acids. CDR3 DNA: TGTGCCAGTAACAGGGCGAACGGGGAGCTGTTTTTT. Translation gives CASNRANGELFF. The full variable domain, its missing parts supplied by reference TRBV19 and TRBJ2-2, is DGGITQSPKYLFRKEGQNVTLSCEQNLNHDAMYWYRQDPGQGLRLIYYSQIVNDFQKGDIAEGYSVSREKKESFPLTVTSAQKNPTAFYLCASNRANGELFFGEGSRLTVL.

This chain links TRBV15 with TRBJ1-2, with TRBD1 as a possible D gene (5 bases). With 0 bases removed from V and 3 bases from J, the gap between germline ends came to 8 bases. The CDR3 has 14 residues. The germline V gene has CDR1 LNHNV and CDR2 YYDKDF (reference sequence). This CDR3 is CATSRDMGDYGYTF. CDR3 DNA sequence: TGTGCCACCAGCAGAGATATGGGGGACTATGGCTACACCTTC.